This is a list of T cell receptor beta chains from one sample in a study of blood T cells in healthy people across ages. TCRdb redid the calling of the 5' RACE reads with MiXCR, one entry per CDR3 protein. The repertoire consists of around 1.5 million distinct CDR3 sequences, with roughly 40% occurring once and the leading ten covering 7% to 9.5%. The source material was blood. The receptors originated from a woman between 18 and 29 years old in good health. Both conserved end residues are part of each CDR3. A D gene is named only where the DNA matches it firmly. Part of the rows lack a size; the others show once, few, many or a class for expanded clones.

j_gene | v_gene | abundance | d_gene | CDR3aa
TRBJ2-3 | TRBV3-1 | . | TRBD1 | CASSPGQGPNTQYF
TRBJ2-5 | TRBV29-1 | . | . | CSASGGNNEQYF
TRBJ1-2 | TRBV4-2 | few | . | CASSQDGGPYGYTF
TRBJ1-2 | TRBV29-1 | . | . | CSFQPESGYGYTF
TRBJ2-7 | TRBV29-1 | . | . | CSVSAATYEQYF
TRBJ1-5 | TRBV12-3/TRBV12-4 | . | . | CASSFKGRGDQPQHF
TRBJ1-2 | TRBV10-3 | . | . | CAISETPFGYTF
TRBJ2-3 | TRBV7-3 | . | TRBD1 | CASSSGQGVDTQYF
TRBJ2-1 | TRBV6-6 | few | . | CASSYSGQGSYNEQFF
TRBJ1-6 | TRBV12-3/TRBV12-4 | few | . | CASSFQDQSPLHF
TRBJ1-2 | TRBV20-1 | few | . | CSARFDLGGYTF
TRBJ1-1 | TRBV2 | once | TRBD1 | CASRPRLQGTNTEAFF
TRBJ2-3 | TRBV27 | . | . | CASSRSSWDTQYF
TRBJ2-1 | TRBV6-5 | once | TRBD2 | CASSPTSGSYNKQFF
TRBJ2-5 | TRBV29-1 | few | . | CSDSMTSQETQYF
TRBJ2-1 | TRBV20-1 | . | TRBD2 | CSARGGAGGGEQFF
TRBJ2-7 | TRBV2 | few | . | CASSNGPGAYEQYF
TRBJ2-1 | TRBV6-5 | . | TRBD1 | CASSTGDRAHNEQFF
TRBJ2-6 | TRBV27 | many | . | CASSPSGANVLTF
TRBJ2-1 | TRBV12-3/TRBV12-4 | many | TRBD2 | CASSANSGGAQFF
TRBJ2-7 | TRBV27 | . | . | CASSGYYGGYEQYF
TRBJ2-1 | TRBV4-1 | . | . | CASSQPLATVYNEQFF